This entry lists 2 T cell receptor beta chains sequenced from one sample in a study of T cell changes during pregnancy in multiple sclerosis. The protocol was immunoSEQ multiplex PCR, while the TCRdb copy is restricted to in-frame clones and leaves out a portion. The sample yields tens of thousands of clones, approximately 94% seen once. The material sequenced was peripheral blood, taken in the third trimester of pregnancy. The receptors here all came from a female donor with multiple sclerosis, enrolled in a pregnancy study.

V usage is TRBV6-5 and J usage is TRBJ2-7, with 8 bases matching TRBD2. This CDR3 has 14 amino acids. V shed 4 bases, J shed 6 bases, and the junction held 8 bases outside the gene matches. CDR1 is MNHEY, CDR2 SVGAGI, per germline. CDR3 sequence reads: CASSSPRTSREQYF. The CDR3 bases are TGTGCCAGCAGTTCCCCCCGGACTAGCCGCGAGCAGTACTTC.

The chain recombines TRBV6-6 with TRBJ2-5; 7 nucleotides line up with TRBD1. From germline, CDR1 is MNHNY and CDR2 SVGAGI (reference sequence). The CDR3 is 14 residues long. J gave up 2 bases and V 7 bases, and 7 bases lay outside the gene matches. The CDR3 reads CASNPTGVQETQYF. CDR3 bases: TGTGCCAGCAACCCTACAGGGGTGCAAGAGACCCAGTACTTC.